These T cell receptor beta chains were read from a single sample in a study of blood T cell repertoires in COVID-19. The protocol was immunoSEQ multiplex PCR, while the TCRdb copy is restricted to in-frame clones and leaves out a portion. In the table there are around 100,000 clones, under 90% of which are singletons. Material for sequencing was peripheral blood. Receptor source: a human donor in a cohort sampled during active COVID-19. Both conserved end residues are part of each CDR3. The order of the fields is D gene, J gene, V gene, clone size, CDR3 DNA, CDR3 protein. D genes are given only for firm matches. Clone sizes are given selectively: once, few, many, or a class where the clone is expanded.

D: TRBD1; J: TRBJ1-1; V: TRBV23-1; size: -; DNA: TGCGCCAGCAGTCAATGGTTGGGACAGGGGAACACTGAAGCTTTCTTT; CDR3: CASSQWLGQGNTEAFF
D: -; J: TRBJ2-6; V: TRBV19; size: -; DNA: TGTGCCAGTAGTATCAATGCTGGGGCCAACGTCCTGACTTTC; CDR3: CASSINAGANVLTF
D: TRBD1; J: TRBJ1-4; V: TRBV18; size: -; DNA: TGTGCCAGCTCACCTATGGGACAGAGAGATGAAAAACTGTTTTTT; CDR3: CASSPMGQRDEKLFF
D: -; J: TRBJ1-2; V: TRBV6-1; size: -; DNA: TGTGCCAGCAGTGAACCTCCCTGGAGTGGCTACACCTTC; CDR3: CASSEPPWSGYTF
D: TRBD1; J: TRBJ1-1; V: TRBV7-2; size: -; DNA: TGTGCCAGCAGACGACAGGGGGGGATGAACACTGAAGCTTTCTTT; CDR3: CASRRQGGMNTEAFF
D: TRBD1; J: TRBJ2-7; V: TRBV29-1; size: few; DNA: TGCAGCGTTCTATTATCCGGGACAGGACTCTACGAGCAGTACTTC; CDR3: CSVLLSGTGLYEQYF
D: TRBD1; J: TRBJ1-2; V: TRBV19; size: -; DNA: TGTGCCAGTAGTTCTCAACCCGGACAGGGATGGGGTGGCTACACCTTC; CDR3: CASSSQPGQGWGGYTF
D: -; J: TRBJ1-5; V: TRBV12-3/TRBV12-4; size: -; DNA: TGTGCCAGCACCCCAGCGGAGGGTCAGCCCCAGCATTTT; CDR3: CASTPAEGQPQHF
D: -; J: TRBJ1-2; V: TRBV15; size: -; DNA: TGTGCCACCAGCAGACCTACTCAGGGTTATGGCTATGGCTACACCTTC; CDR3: CATSRPTQGYGYGYTF
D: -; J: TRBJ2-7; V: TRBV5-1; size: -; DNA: TGCGCCAGCAGGGCCTCCTACGAGCAGTACTTC; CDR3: CASRASYEQYF
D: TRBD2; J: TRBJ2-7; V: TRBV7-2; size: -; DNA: TGTGCCACCGCGGGCGGGGGGGGCCCATACGAGCAGTACTTC; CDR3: CATAGGGGPYEQYF
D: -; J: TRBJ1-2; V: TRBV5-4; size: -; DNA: TGTGCCAGCAGCTTACCGGGTGACTATGGCTACACCTTC; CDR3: CASSLPGDYGYTF
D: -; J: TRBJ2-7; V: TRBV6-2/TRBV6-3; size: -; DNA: TGTGCCAGCAGTCCCGGGACAACCTACGAGCAGTACTTC; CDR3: CASSPGTTYEQYF
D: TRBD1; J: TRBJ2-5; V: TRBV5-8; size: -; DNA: TGTGCCAGCAGCTTGAGGTGGGGGACAGGTCTCAGAGAGACCCAGTACTTC; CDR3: CASSLRWGTGLRETQYF
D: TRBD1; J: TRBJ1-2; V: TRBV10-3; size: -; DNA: TGTGCCATCAGTGGCAAGACAGGGGGTAACTATGGCTACACCTTC; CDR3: CAISGKTGGNYGYTF
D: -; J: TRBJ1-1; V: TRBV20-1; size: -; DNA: TGCAGTGCTGAGGGGAACACTGAAGCTTTCTTT; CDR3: CSAEGNTEAFF
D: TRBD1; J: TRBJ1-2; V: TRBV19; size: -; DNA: TGTGCCAGTAGGGCCTTCTTTTTGGGACAGACCTATGGCTACACCTTC; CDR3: CASRAFFLGQTYGYTF
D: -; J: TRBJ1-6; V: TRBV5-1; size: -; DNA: TGCGCCAGCAGCTTAGGAGATTCACCCCTCCACTTT; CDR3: CASSLGDSPLHF
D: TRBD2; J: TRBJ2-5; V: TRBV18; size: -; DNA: TGTGCCAGCTCGCCCGGGACTAGCGGACAAGAGACCCAGTACTTC; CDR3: CASSPGTSGQETQYF
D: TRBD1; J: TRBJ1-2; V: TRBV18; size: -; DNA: TGTGCCAGCTCACCTCCGGGACAGGGCTATGGCTACACCTTC; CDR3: CASSPPGQGYGYTF
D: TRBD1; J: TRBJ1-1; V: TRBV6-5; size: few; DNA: TGTGCCAGCAGTTTGGACAGGGTCTTGGGAGCTTTCTTT; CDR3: CASSLDRVLGAFF
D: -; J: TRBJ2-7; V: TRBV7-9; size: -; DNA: TGTGCCAGCAGTCGGACAAATGTCTACGAGCAGTACTTC; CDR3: CASSRTNVYEQYF
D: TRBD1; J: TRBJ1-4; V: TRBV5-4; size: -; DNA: TGTGCCAGCAGTTACGGACAGGGGAATGAAAAACTGTTTTTT; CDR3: CASSYGQGNEKLFF
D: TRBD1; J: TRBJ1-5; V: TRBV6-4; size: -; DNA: TGTGCCAGCAGTGAGCAGGGGGTCGGGCCCCAGCATTTT; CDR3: CASSEQGVGPQHF
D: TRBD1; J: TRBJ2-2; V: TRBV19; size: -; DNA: TGTGCCAGTAGGAGACCAGCAACGGGACAGGGGGACGACACCGGGGAGCTGTTTTTT; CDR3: CASRRPATGQGDDTGELFF
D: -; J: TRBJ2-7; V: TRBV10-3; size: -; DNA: TGTGCCATCAGTGTAGCCTACGAGCAGTACTTC; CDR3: CAISVAYEQYF
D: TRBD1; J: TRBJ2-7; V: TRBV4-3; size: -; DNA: TGCGCCAGCAGCCAAGATACAGGGGCCCTCGTCTACGAGCAGTACTTC; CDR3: CASSQDTGALVYEQYF
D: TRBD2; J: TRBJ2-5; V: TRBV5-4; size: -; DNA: TGTGCCAGCAGCCAGACTAGCAGAAACCGGGAGACCCAGTACTTC; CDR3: CASSQTSRNRETQYF
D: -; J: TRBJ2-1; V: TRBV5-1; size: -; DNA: TGCGCCAGCAGCTTGGACAGATACAATGAGCAGTTCTTC; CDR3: CASSLDRYNEQFF
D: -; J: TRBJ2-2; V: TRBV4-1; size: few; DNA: TGCGCCAGCAGCCAAGTAATCGCGGCCGGGGAGCTGTTTTTT; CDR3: CASSQVIAAGELFF
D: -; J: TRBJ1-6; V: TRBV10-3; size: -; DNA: TGTGCCATCAGTGAGAGCGCACCACCCCTCCACTTT; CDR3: CAISESAPPLHF
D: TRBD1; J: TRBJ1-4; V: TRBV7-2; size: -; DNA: TGTGCCAGCAGCCCGCTTTTTGGACAGGGTAATGAAAAACTGTTTTTT; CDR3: CASSPLFGQGNEKLFF
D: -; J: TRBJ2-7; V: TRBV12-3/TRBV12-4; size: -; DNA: TGTGCCAGCAGTTTACTGGAGGGTTCTGAGCAGTACTTC; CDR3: CASSLLEGSEQYF
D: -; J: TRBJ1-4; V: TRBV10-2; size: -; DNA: TGCGCCAGCAGGGCTCCGGGGGTAGACAGCCGAAGGAATGAAAAACTGTTTTTT; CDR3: CASRAPGVDSRRNEKLFF
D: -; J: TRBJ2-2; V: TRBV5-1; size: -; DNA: TGCGCCAGCAGCCCCGTAACGACAGCTAACACCGGGGAGCTGTTTTTT; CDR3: CASSPVTTANTGELFF
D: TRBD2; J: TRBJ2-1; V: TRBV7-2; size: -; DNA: TGTGCCAGCAGCGAACTAGCGGGACAGTACAATGAGCAGTTCTTC; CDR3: CASSELAGQYNEQFF
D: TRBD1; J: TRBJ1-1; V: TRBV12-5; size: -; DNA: TGTGCTAGTGCCAGGACAGGGGGCTTCTCTGAAGCTTTCTTT; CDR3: CASARTGGFSEAFF
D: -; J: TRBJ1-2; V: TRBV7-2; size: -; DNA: TGTGCCAGCAGTTTGTCGGGGGGGACTCCTAACTATGGCTACACCTTC; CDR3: CASSLSGGTPNYGYTF
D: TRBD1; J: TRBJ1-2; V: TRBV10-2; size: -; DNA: TGCGCCAGCAGTGAGGGACAGGGATTCTATGGCTACACCTTC; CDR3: CASSEGQGFYGYTF
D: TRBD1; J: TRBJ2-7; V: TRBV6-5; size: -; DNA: TGTGCCAGCAGCCCCGGGACAGGGAGGGACGAGCAGTACTTC; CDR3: CASSPGTGRDEQYF
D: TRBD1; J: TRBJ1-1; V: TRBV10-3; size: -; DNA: TGTGCCATCAGTTTACAGGGGGCGGACACTGAAGCTTTCTTT; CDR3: CAISLQGADTEAFF
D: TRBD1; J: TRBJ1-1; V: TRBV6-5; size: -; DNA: TGTGCCAGCAGTTCGGGGACAGGGGGCCTTGAAGCTTTCTTT; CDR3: CASSSGTGGLEAFF